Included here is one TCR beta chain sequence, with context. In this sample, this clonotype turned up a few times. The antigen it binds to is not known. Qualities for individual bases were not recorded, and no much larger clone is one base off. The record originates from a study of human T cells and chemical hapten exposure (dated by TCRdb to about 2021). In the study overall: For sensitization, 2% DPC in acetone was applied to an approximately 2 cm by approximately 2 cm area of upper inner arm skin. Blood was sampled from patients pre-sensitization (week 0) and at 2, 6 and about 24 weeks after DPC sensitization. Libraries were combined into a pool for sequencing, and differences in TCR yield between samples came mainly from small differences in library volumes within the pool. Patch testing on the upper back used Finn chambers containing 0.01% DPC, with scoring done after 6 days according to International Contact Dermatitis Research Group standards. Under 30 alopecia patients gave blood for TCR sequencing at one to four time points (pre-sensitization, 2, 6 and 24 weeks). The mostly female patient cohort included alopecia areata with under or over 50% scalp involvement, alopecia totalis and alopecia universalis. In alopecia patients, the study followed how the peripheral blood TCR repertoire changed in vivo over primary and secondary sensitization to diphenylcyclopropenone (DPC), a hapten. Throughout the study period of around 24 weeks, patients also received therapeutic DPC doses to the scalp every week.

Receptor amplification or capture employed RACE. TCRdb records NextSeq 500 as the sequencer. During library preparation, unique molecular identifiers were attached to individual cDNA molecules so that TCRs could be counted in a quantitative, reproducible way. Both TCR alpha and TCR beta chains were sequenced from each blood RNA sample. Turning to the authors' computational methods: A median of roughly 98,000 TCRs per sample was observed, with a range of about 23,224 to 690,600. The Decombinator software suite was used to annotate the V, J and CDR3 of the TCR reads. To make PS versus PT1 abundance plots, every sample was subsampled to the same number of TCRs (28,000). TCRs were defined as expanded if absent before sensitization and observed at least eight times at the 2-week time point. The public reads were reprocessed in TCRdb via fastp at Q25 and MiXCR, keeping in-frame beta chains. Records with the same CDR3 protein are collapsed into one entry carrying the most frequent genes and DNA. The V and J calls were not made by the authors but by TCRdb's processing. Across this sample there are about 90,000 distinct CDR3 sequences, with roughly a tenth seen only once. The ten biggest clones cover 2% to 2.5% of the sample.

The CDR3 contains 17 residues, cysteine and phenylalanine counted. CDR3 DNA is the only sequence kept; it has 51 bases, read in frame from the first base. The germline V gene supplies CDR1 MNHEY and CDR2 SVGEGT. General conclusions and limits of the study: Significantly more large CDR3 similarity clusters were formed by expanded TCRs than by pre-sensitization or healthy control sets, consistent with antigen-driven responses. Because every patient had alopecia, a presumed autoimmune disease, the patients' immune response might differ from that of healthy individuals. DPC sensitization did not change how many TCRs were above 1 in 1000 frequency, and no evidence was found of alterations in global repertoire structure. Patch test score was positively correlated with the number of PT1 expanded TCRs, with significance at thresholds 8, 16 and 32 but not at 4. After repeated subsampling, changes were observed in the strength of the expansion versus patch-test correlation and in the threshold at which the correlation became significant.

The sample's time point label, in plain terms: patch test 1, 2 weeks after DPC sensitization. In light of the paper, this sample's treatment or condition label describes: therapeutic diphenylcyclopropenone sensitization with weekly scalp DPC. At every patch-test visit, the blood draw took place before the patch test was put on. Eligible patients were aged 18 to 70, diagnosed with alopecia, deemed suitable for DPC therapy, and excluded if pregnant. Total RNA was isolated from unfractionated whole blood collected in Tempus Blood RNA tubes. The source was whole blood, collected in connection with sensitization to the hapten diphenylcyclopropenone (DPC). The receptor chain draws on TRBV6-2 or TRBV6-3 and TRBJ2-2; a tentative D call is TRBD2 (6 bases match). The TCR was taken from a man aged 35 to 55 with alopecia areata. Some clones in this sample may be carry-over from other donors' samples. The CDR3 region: CATSPDFSGANTGELFF. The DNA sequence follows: TGTGCTACCAGCCCTGACTTTAGCGGAGCGAACACCGGGGAGCTGTTTTTT.